Following are 5 T cell receptor beta chains from one sample sequenced in a study of shared clonotypes between healthy human individuals. Here immunoSEQ multiplex PCR was the method, and the copy in TCRdb shows in-frame clones only, minus some. This sample has over a million clones, with more than 75% found just once. Sequenced: memory CD4+ T cells from PBMCs. Subset meaning: CD45RA-negative fraction. The receptor set was obtained from a man aged 18 to 29 in good health. Some clones in this sample may be carry-over from other donors' samples.

The chain has TRBV5-4 and TRBJ2-5; TRBD1 matches at 9 bases. Germline trimming cut 3 bases from V and 5 bases from J; bases unmatched to any gene: 8. The CDR3 spans 15 residues. Germline V gene data show CDR1 as SGHNT and CDR2 as YYREEE (reference sequence). This chain's CDR3 is CASSSGDRVQETQYF. DNA of the CDR3: TGTGCCAGCAGCTCGGGGGACAGGGTGCAGGAGACCCAGTACTTC.

The genes are TRBV5-1 and TRBJ1-4; the match to TRBD1 covers 11 bases. V shed 4 bases and J 4 bases; nucleotides not matched to a gene: 3. The germline CDR1 and CDR2 sequences are SGHRS and YFSETQ. CDR3 length equals 15 residues. The CDR3 reads CASSLGTGGNEKLFF. In DNA form, the CDR3 reads TGCGCCAGCAGCCTCGGGACAGGGGGTAATGAAAAACTGTTTTTT.

In its sample, this clone was seen a few times. Other DNA variants within this sample encode the same CDR3. This chain connects TRBV25-1 to TRBJ1-3; weak D call: TRBD1 (5 bases). There are 14 residues in the CDR3. V gave up 5 bases and J gave up 2 bases, with 10 bases separating them. From germline, CDR1 is MGHDK and CDR2 SYGVNS. This CDR3 reads CASSRTGAGNTIYF. CDR3 in DNA: TGTGCCAGCAGTCGGACGGGGGCTGGAAACACCATATATTTT.

The V call is TRBV27, the J call TRBJ1-2, with TRBD1 matching over 7 bases. The CDR3 has 14 residues. The germline gives CDR1 MNHEY, CDR2 SMNVEV (reference sequence). V lost 2 bases to trimming and J lost 0 bases; unmatched junction nucleotides: 0. The CDR3 DNA reads as TGTGCCAGCAGTTTAGACAGGGCTAACTATGGCTACACCTTC. Protein product: CASSLDRANYGYTF.

The chain has TRBV18 and TRBJ2-3; 7 bases line up with TRBD1. J was trimmed by 2 bases and V by 5 bases; bases with no gene match: 7. The CDR3 is 15 amino acids. The V gene's germline CDR1 is KGHSH and CDR2 LQKENI. CDR3 nucleotide sequence: TGTGCCAGCTCAACGGGACAGATCCCCACAGATACGCAGTATTTT. As protein: CASSTGQIPTDTQYF.